A single sample gave rise to the 26 T cell receptor beta chains below, sequenced in a study of OX40 agonist ivuxolimab in advanced cancers. The data were produced by immunoSEQ multiplex PCR, yet TCRdb's version contains in-frame clones alone and is incomplete. The data contain some 77,000 clones, around 86% of them singletons. Source: CD4+ or CD8+ T cells sorted from blood, taken in a trial of the OX40 agonist ivuxolimab. The origin of the receptors is an adult with an advanced solid tumor such as melanoma, head and neck, liver or kidney cancer.

The chain recombines TRBV7-7 with TRBJ1-1, with D unresolved. Germline V gene data show CDR1 as SSHAT and CDR2 as FNYEAQ (reference sequence). Between the trimmed V and J ends, which lost 5 bases and 7 bases, there was a span of 14 bases. The CDR3 is 13 amino acids. CDR3 amino acids: CASSAGRHNEAFF. In DNA form, the CDR3 reads TGTGCCAGCAGCGCCGGACGCCACAATGAAGCTTTCTTT.

A word on this clone: The sample has other DNA sequences that encode this CDR3 too. The chain carries TRBV9 and TRBJ2-3; 7 bases match TRBD2. The germline gives CDR1 SGDLS, CDR2 YYNGEE. Germline trimming cut 0 bases from V and 3 bases from J; bases unmatched to any gene: 4. This CDR3 spans 15 amino acids. In nucleotides, the CDR3 is TGTGCCAGCAGCGTAGATGGCGGGAGAACAGATACGCAGTATTTT. It yields the protein CASSVDGGRTDTQYF. The full variable domain, completed using reference TRBV9 and TRBJ2-3, is DSGVTQTPKHLITATGQRVTLRCSPRSGDLSVYWYQQSLDQGLQFLIQYYNGEERAKGNILERFSAQQFPDLHSELNLSSLELGDSALYFCASSVDGGRTDTQYFGPGTRLTVL.

In its sample, this clone was seen once. The chain couples TRBV12-5 to TRBJ1-4; D may be TRBD1 (6 bases). The ends were cut back, 8 bases at V and 4 bases at J, with 14 bases in the middle. This CDR3 comprises 14 residues. CDR1 and CDR2 (germline): LGHNT, FRNRAP. In DNA form, the CDR3 reads TGTGCTAGTCGGCGGGACACCTTTAATGAAAAACTGTTTTTT. This gives the protein CASRRDTFNEKLFF.

The chain couples TRBV6-1 to TRBJ2-3; D gene unclear. CDR3 length equals 10 residues. V was trimmed by 10 bases and J by 6 bases, leaving 8 bases between them. The V gene's germline CDR1 is MNHNS and CDR2 SASEGT. This CDR3 is CATEVDTQYF. CDR3 nucleotide sequence: TGTGCCACCGAGGTGGATACGCAGTATTTT.

In this sample, this clone turned up once. This chain connects TRBV28 to TRBJ1-2; no definite D call. The germline V gene encodes CDR1 MDHEN and CDR2 SYDVKM. The CDR3 is 12 amino acids. Trimming removed 4 bases at V and 3 bases at J, with 6 bases between. Written as DNA, the CDR3 is TGTGCCAGCAGTTATTCTTACTATGGCTACACCTTC. Amino acids: CASSYSYYGYTF.

V and J are TRBV28 and TRBJ2-7; D remains ambiguous. Trimming stripped 5 bases from V and 0 bases from J, with 8 bases between. The CDR3 sequence is 13 residues long. From germline, CDR1 is MDHEN and CDR2 SYDVKM. The CDR3 here is CASSITSSYEQYF. In DNA form, the CDR3 reads TGTGCCAGCAGTATAACCAGCTCCTACGAGCAGTACTTC.

The table lists this clone with a few counts. The rearrangement links TRBV4-2 to TRBJ1-5; D perhaps matches TRBD1 (5 bases). Germline CDR1 reads LGHNA; CDR2 reads YNFKEQ. The CDR3 covers 14 residues. The ends were cut back, 1 base at V and 7 bases at J, with 11 bases in the middle. CDR3 DNA sequence: TGTGCCAGCAGCCAAGGGGGCGTTCTACAGCCCCAGCATTTT. Translation gives CASSQGGVLQPQHF.

V is TRBV13 and J is TRBJ1-1; D remains ambiguous. Trimming stripped 2 bases from V and 2 bases from J, with 12 bases between. The CDR3 sequence is 15 residues long. CDR1 is PRHDT, CDR2 FYEKMQ, per germline (reference sequence). Here the CDR3 reads CASSLNIGHNTEAFF. DNA of the CDR3: TGTGCCAGCAGCTTAAACATTGGCCATAACACTGAAGCTTTCTTT.

The V call is TRBV5-1, the J call TRBJ1-3, with D unresolved. Deletions cut 4 bases from V and 0 bases from J, with 8 bases between. CDR1 and CDR2 (germline): SGHRS, YFSETQ. The CDR3 consists of 14 residues. The CDR3 DNA is TGCGCCAGCAGCCCGGATAGCTCTGGAAACACCATATATTTT. Translation: CASSPDSSGNTIYF.

This sequence joins TRBV9 and TRBJ1-4, with 9 positions matching TRBD1. CDR1 is SGDLS, CDR2 YYNGEE, per germline. The CDR3 is 15 residues long. V shed 2 bases, J shed 7 bases, and the junction held 6 bases outside the gene matches. The CDR3 DNA reads TGTGCCAGCAGCGTTGCACAGGGGGCGGGTGAAAAACTGTTTTTT. Its protein product is CASSVAQGAGEKLFF.

This chain's CDR3 is CASSVPGAKNIQYF. CDR3 nucleotide sequence: TGTGCCAGCAGCGTGCCCGGGGCTAAAAACATTCAGTACTTC. The V gene is TRBV5-6, the J gene TRBJ2-4, with D perhaps matching TRBD1 or TRBD2 (5 bases each). This CDR3 has 14 amino acids. V dropped 4 bases and J dropped 4 bases, with 12 bases sitting between them. The germline V gene has CDR1 SGHDT and CDR2 YYEEEE.

The CDR3 loop reads CSAGGQGPSYEQYF. The CDR3, as DNA: TGCAGCGCTGGGGGACAGGGACCTTCCTACGAGCAGTACTTC. The genes are TRBV29-1 and TRBJ2-7; 9 positions match TRBD1. The trim removed 7 bases at V and 1 base at J, leaving 8 bases unmatched. Germline CDR1 is SQVTM and CDR2 is ANQGSEA. The CDR3 is 14 amino acids.

V gene TRBV9 combines with J gene TRBJ2-7; no definite D call. Per germline, CDR1 SGDLS and CDR2 YYNGEE. The CDR3 spans 14 residues. Trimming took off 0 bases at V and 0 bases at J, with 7 bases between the two ends. The CDR3 nucleotides read TGTGCCAGCAGCGTAGATCCACTCTCCTACGAGCAGTACTTC. Amino acids: CASSVDPLSYEQYF. The full variable domain, completed using reference TRBV9 and TRBJ2-7, is DSGVTQTPKHLITATGQRVTLRCSPRSGDLSVYWYQQSLDQGLQFLIQYYNGEERAKGNILERFSAQQFPDLHSELNLSSLELGDSALYFCASSVDPLSYEQYFGPGTRLTVT.

The rearrangement links TRBV6-1 to TRBJ1-5; unclear D gene. V dropped 2 bases and J dropped 0 bases, with 5 bases sitting between them. The V gene's germline CDR1 is MNHNS and CDR2 SASEGT. The CDR3 has 14 residues. The CDR3 DNA is TGTGCCAGCAGTGAATGGTATAGCAATCAGCCCCAGCATTTT. This encodes CASSEWYSNQPQHF.

The chain joins TRBV19 to TRBJ2-1, with TRBD1 matching over 8 bases. V was pared by 5 bases and J by 3 bases, with 9 bases of the junction left unmatched. CDR1 LNHDA and CDR2 SQIVND come from the germline V gene (reference sequence). The CDR3 is 16 residues long. The CDR3 sequence: CASSPRTGQYYNEQFF. The CDR3 bases are TGTGCCAGTAGTCCTCGGACAGGGCAGTACTACAATGAGCAGTTCTTC.

There are a few counts of this clone. The chain joins TRBV15 to TRBJ1-1, with D unclear. CDR3 length equals 13 residues. The germline V gene encodes CDR1 LNHNV and CDR2 YYDKDF (reference sequence). Between the trimmed V and J ends, which lost 8 bases and 5 bases, there was a span of 15 bases. The CDR3 region has the DNA TGTGCCACCCAAGAAGGGTCAAAGACTGAAGCTTTCTTT. It encodes CATQEGSKTEAFF.

The chain joins TRBV5-1 to TRBJ1-5; D not resolved. Between the trimmed V and J ends, which lost 1 base and 2 bases, there was a span of 10 bases. Germline CDR1 is SGHRS and CDR2 is YFSETQ. The CDR3 consists of 15 residues. The CDR3 DNA reads as TGCGCCAGCAGCTTGATGGGGTTGGGCAATCAGCCCCAGCATTTT. Translated, it gives CASSLMGLGNQPQHF.

The chain has TRBV10-3 and TRBJ2-3, with 10 bases matching TRBD2. Germline V gene lookup returns CDR1 ENHRY and CDR2 SYGVKD. The trim removed 5 bases at V and 4 bases at J, leaving 6 bases unmatched. CDR3 length equals 15 residues. CDR3 nucleotide sequence: TGTGCCATCAGTACACTAGCGGGACCCCCAGATACGCAGTATTTT. Its translation: CAISTLAGPPDTQYF.

The chain combines TRBV7-2 with TRBJ2-7; 7 bases map to TRBD1. This CDR3 spans 16 amino acids. V lost 5 bases, J lost 7 bases, and 17 bases stayed unmatched. Germline assignment: CDR1 SGHTA and CDR2 FQGNSA. The CDR3 spells CASSQTGLTLNGEQYF. CDR3 in DNA: TGTGCCAGCAGCCAGACAGGGTTAACCCTTAATGGTGAGCAGTACTTC.

The chain joins TRBV30 to TRBJ2-7; unclear D gene. Germline lookup yields CDR1 GTSNPN and CDR2 SVGIG (reference sequence). The CDR3 runs to 12 residues. V dropped 3 bases and J dropped 1 base, with 7 bases sitting between them. The CDR3, as DNA: TGTGCCTGGAGACTGATATCCTACGAGCAGTACTTC. Its translation: CAWRLISYEQYF.

This chain joins TRBV28 and TRBJ2-7; the D gene is possibly TRBD2 (5 bases). The ends were cut back, 7 bases at V and 7 bases at J, with 11 bases in the middle. This CDR3 is built from 11 residues. Germline CDR1 and CDR2: MDHEN and SYDVKM. CDR3 protein: CASTSPGEQYF. DNA of the CDR3: TGTGCCAGCACCTCCCCGGGGGAGCAGTACTTC. Supplemented by reference TRBV28 and TRBJ2-7, the full variable domain reads DVKVTQSSRYLVKRTGEKVFLECVQDMDHENMFWYRQDPGLGLRLIYFSYDVKMKEKGDIPEGYSVSREKKERFSLILESASTNQTSMYLCASTSPGEQYFGPGTRLTVT.

The chain uses TRBV7-2 and TRBJ1-4; TRBD1 matches 8 bases. The V segment lost 6 bases and the J segment 6 bases; nucleotides outside the gene matches: 6. Germline V gene sequence: CDR1 SGHTA, CDR2 FQGNSA. The CDR3 is 14 amino acids. CDR3 region: CASSSDRGYEKLFF. CDR3 in DNA: TGTGCCAGCAGTTCTGACAGGGGCTATGAAAAACTGTTTTTT.

The chain couples TRBV23-1 to TRBJ2-6; the D gene is possibly TRBD2 (5 bases). TRBV23-1 has ORF status, its function being uncertain. The CDR3 is 16 amino acids. Trimming took off 6 bases at V and 0 bases at J, with 12 bases between the two ends. The DNA of the CDR3 is TGCGCCAGCAGGCGGGCCTTAAACTCTGGGGCCAACGTCCTGACTTTC. It codes for CASRRALNSGANVLTF.

The J gene is TRBJ1-2, the V gene TRBV6-6, with D possibly TRBD1 on 6 matching bases. Trimming cost V 5 bases and J 2 bases, with 12 bases left between them. Germline CDR1 is MNHNY and CDR2 is SVGAGI (reference sequence). The CDR3 runs 14 residues. CDR3: CASSTETGNYGYTF. The DNA for the CDR3 is TGTGCCAGCAGTACCGAGACAGGAAACTATGGCTACACCTTC.

V usage is TRBV5-6 and J usage is TRBJ2-7, with 7 bases lining up with TRBD1. The germline gives CDR1 SGHDT, CDR2 YYEEEE. The V segment lost 0 bases and the J segment 6 bases; nucleotides outside the gene matches: 3. The CDR3 is made up of 13 amino acids. In DNA form, the CDR3 reads TGTGCCAGCAGCTTGGGACAGGGTGGCGAGCAGTACTTC. It encodes CASSLGQGGEQYF.

This chain connects TRBV19 to TRBJ2-7; maybe TRBD1 (6 bases). Germline V gives CDR1 LNHDA, CDR2 SQIVND (reference sequence). This CDR3 comprises 15 residues. Trimming pared 3 bases from V and 1 base from J, leaving 13 bases between. The CDR3, as DNA: TGTGCCAGTAGTATTGGGCCAGGGGAATCCTACGAGCAGTACTTC. This translates into CASSIGPGESYEQYF.